The entry that follows covers one T cell receptor beta chain sequence. The data were taken from a study of blood T cell repertoires in COVID-19. The CDR3 sequence is 16 residues long. The V and J ends lost 0 bases and 6 bases respectively, with 14 bases between them. CDR1 LGHDT and CDR2 YNNKEL come from the germline V gene (reference sequence). The method was immunoSEQ multiplex PCR; TCRdb's version includes in-frame clones alone and lacks a portion of them. The sample has more than 200,000 clones, 88% seen once; the top ten hold around 0.72%. The TCR was taken from a man aged 40-49 years with acute or convalescent COVID-19. Material for sequencing was peripheral blood. The chain is built from TRBV3-1 (or the pseudogene TRBV3-2) and TRBJ2-2; tentatively, D is TRBD2 (5 bases). The CDR3 DNA reads TGTGCCAGCAGCCAAGATAGGAGGCCCTCAGCCGGGGAGCTGTTTTTT. Translation gives CASSQDRRPSAGELFF.